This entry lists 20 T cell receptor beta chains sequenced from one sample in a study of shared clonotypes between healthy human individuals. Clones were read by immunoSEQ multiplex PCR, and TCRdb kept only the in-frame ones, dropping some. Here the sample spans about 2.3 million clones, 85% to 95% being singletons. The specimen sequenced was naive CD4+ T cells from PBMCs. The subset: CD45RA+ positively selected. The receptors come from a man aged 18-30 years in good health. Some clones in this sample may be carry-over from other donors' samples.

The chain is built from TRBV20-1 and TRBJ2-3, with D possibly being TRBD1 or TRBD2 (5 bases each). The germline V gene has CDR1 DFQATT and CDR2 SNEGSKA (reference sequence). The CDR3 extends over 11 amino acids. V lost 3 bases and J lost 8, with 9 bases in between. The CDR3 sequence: CSASVRGTQYF. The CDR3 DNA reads TGCAGTGCTAGTGTGAGGGGTACGCAGTATTTT.

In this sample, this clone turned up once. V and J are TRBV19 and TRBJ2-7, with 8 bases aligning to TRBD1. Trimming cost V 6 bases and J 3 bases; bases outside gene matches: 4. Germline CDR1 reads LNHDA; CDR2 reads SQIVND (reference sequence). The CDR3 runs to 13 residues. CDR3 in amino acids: CASREQGDYEQYF. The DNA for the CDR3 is TGTGCCAGTAGAGAACAGGGGGACTACGAGCAGTACTTC. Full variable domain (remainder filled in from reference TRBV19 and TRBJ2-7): DGGITQSPKYLFRKEGQNVTLSCEQNLNHDAMYWYRQDPGQGLRLIYYSQIVNDFQKGDIAEGYSVSREKKESFPLTVTSAQKNPTAFYLCASREQGDYEQYFGPGTRLTVT.

The CDR3 sequence: CASSYSTETNYGYTF. The CDR3 DNA reads TGTGCCAGCAGTTACTCGACAGAAACTAACTATGGCTACACCTTC. The rearrangement joins TRBV6-6 to TRBJ1-2; possible D gene TRBD1, 5 bases. The ends were cut back, 0 bases at V and 0 bases at J, with 8 bases in the middle. Germline loops: CDR1 MNHNY, CDR2 SVGAGI (reference sequence). This CDR3 is 15 amino acids long.

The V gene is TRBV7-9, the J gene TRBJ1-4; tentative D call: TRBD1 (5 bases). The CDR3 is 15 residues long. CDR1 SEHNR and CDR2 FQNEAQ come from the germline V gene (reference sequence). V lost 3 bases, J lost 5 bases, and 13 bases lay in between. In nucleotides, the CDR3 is TGTGCCAGCAGCTTTCAGGCGGGGGTGAATGAAAAACTGTTTTTT. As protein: CASSFQAGVNEKLFF.

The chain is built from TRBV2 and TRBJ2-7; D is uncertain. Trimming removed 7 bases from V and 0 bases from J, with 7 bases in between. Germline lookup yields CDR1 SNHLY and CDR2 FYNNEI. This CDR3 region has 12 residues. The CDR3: CASTAYSYEQYF. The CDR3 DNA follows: TGTGCCAGCACGGCCTACTCCTACGAGCAGTACTTC.

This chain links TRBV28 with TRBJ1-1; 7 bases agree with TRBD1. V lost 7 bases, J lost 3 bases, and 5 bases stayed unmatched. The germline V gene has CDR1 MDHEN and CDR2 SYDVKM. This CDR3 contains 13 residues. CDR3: CASTNRGHTEAFF. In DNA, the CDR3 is TGTGCCAGCACCAACAGGGGTCACACTGAAGCTTTCTTT.

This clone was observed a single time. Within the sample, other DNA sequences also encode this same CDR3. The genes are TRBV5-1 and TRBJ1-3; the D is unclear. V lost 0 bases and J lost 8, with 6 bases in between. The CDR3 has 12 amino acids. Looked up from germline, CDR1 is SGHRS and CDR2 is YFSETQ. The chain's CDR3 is CASSLAGDTIYF. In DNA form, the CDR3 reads TGCGCCAGCAGCTTGGCCGGGGACACCATATATTTT.

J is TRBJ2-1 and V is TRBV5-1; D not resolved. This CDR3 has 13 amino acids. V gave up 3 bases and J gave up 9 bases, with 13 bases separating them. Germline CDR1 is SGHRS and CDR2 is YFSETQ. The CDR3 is CASSSNMGTEQFF. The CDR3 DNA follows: TGCGCCAGCAGCTCGAATATGGGTACTGAGCAGTTCTTC.

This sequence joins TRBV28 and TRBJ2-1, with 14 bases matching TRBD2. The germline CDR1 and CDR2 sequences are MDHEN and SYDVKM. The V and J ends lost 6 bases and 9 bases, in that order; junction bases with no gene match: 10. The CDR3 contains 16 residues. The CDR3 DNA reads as TGTGCCAGCAGAAAACCGGGACTAGCGGGAGTTGGTGAGCAGTTCTTC. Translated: CASRKPGLAGVGEQFF.

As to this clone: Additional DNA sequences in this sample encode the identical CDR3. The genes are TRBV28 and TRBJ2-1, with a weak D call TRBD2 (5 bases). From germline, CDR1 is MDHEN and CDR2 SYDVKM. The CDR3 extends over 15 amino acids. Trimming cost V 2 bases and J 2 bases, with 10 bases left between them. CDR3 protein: CASSLAGLTYNEQFF. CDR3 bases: TGTGCCAGCAGTTTAGCGGGCCTTACCTACAATGAGCAGTTCTTC. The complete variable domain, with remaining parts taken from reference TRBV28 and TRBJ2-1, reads DVKVTQSSRYLVKRTGEKVFLECVQDMDHENMFWYRQDPGLGLRLIYFSYDVKMKEKGDIPEGYSVSREKKERFSLILESASTNQTSMYLCASSLAGLTYNEQFFGPGTRLTVL.

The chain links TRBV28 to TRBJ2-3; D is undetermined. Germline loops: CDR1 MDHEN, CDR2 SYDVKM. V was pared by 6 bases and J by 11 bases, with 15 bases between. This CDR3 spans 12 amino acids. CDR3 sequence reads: CASRTSGPLQYF. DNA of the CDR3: TGTGCCAGCAGAACATCCGGGCCCTTGCAGTATTTT.

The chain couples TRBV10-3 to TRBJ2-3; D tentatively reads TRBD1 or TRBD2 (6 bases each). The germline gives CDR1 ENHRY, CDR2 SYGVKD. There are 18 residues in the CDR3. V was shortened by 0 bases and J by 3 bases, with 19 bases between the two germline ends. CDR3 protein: CAISESRGYRGGTDTQYF. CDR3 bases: TGTGCCATCAGTGAGTCGAGGGGCTACCGAGGGGGGACAGATACGCAGTATTTT.

The CDR3 here is CATRTGISGANVLTF. DNA of the CDR3: TGCGCCACCAGGACGGGAATCTCTGGGGCCAACGTCCTGACTTTC. V usage is TRBV5-1 and J usage is TRBJ2-6, with a tentative D call TRBD2 (5 bases). This CDR3 spans 15 amino acids. V was clipped by 9 bases and J by 0 bases, with 13 bases between them. Germline V gives CDR1 SGHRS, CDR2 YFSETQ.

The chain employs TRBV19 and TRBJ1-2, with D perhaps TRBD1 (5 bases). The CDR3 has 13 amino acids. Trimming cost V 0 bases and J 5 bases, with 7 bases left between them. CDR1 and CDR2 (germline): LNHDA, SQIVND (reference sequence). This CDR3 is CASSIETVYGYTF. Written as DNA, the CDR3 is TGTGCCAGTAGTATAGAGACAGTTTATGGCTACACCTTC.

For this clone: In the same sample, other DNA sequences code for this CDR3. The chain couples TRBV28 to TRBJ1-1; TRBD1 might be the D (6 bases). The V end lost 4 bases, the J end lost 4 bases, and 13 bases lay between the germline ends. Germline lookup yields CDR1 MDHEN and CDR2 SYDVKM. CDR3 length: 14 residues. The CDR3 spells CASSSGGASTEAFF. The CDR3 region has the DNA TGTGCCAGCAGTTCGGGGGGCGCGAGCACTGAAGCTTTCTTT. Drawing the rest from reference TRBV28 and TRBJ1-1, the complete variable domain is DVKVTQSSRYLVKRTGEKVFLECVQDMDHENMFWYRQDPGLGLRLIYFSYDVKMKEKGDIPEGYSVSREKKERFSLILESASTNQTSMYLCASSSGGASTEAFFGQGTRLTVV.

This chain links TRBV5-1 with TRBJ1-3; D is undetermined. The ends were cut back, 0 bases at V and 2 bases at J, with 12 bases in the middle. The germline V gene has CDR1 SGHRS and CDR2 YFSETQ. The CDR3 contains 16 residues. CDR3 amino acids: CASSLGGRRTGNTIYF. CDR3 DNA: TGCGCCAGCAGCTTGGGCGGACGGCGAACTGGAAACACCATATATTTT.

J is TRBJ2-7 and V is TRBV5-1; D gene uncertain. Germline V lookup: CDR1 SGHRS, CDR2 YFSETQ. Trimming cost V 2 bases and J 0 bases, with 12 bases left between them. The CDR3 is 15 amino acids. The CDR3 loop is CASSFSPGPSYEQYF. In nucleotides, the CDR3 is TGCGCCAGCAGCTTTTCGCCCGGGCCCTCCTACGAGCAGTACTTC.

The CDR3 loop reads CASSFGNGGDTYNEQFF. The CDR3 nucleotides are TGTGCCAGCAGCTTTGGTAACGGGGGAGATACCTACAATGAGCAGTTCTTC. The rearrangement uses TRBV7-2 and TRBJ2-1; D may be TRBD2 (6 bases). The CDR3 totals 17 residues. Germline V gene data show CDR1 as SGHTA and CDR2 as FQGNSA. Trimming removed 3 bases from V and 2 bases from J, with 17 bases in between.

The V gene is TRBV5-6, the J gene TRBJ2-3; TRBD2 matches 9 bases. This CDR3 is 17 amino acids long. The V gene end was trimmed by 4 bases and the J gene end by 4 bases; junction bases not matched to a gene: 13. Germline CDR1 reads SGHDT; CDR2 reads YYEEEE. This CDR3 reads CASSRIRAGGYSDTQYF. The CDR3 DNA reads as TGTGCCAGCAGCCGAATAAGGGCGGGAGGGTACTCAGATACGCAGTATTTT. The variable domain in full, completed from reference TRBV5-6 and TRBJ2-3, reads DAGVTQSPTHLIKTRGQQVTLRCSPKSGHDTVSWYQQALGQGPQFIFQYYEEEERQRGNFPDRFSGHQFPNYSSELNVNALLLGDSALYLCASSRIRAGGYSDTQYFGPGTRLTVL.

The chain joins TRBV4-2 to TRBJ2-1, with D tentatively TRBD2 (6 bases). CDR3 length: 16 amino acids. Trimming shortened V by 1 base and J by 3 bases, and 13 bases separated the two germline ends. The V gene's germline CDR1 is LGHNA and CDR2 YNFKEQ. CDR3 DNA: TGTGCCAGCAGCCAAGTTAGCGGTGAGCTCTACAATGAGCAGTTCTTC. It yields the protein CASSQVSGELYNEQFF.